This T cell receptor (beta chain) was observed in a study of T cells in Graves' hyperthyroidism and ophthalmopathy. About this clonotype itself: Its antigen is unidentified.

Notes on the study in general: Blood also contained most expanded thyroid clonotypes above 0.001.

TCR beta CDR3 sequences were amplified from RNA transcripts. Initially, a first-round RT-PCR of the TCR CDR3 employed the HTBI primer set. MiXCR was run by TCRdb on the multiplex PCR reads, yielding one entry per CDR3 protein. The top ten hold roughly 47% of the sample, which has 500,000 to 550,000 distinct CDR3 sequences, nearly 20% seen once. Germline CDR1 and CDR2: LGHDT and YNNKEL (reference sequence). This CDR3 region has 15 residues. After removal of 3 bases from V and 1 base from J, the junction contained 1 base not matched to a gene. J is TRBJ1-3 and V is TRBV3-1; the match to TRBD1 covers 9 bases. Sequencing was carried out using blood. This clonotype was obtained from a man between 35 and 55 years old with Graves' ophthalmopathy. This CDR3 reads CASSQDRGSGNTIYF. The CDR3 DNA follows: TGTGCCAGCAGCCAGGACAGGGGATCTGGAAACACCATATATTTT.